These 10 T cell receptor beta chains were sequenced from one sample in a study of blood T cells in healthy people across ages. The use of a sample-barcoded 5' primer and a J-beta primer mix characterized a second PCR of roughly 7 to 12 cycles. TCRdb re-called the 5' RACE reads through MiXCR, storing one row per CDR3 protein. Seen here are roughly 1,000,000 distinct CDR3 sequences, less than 25% observed once, and the top ten hold 0.65% to 0.75%. These data were also filed under a second study, of T cells of mothers and their children.

The sequencing sample was made of blood. All receptors derive from a girl aged 2-15 years in good health.

This sequence joins TRBV7-8 and TRBJ2-5; TRBD1 agrees at 9 bases. The J call is uncertain, as TRBJ2-7 better fits the DNA end. Germline loops: CDR1 SGHVS, CDR2 FQNEAQ. The CDR3 is 17 residues long. The CDR3 DNA sequence: TGTGCCAGCAGCTTAGTTCCCGGGACAGGGACTCTCTACGAGCAGTACTTC. It codes for CASSLVPGTGTLYEQYF.

The genes are TRBV7-9 and TRBJ1-4; D unresolved. Germline CDR1 is SEHNR and CDR2 is FQNEAQ (reference sequence). The CDR3 is made up of 12 amino acids. The V and J ends lost 7 bases and 2 bases respectively, with 5 bases between them. CDR3 region: CASTSTNEKLFF. The CDR3 DNA reads TGTGCCAGCACCTCGACTAATGAAAAACTGTTTTTT.

The CDR3 reads CASSIEGPTEAFF. In DNA form, the CDR3 reads TGTGCCAGTAGTATTGAAGGACCCACTGAAGCTTTCTTT. The chain is built from TRBV19 and TRBJ1-1, with D unresolved. The CDR3 is 13 residues long. Germline V gene lookup returns CDR1 LNHDA and CDR2 SQIVND (reference sequence). Trimming removed 3 bases at V and 4 bases at J, with 9 bases between. Complete variable domain (other parts from reference TRBV19 and TRBJ1-1): DGGITQSPKYLFRKEGQNVTLSCEQNLNHDAMYWYRQDPGQGLRLIYYSQIVNDFQKGDIAEGYSVSREKKESFPLTVTSAQKNPTAFYLCASSIEGPTEAFFGQGTRLTVV.

This clonotype was recorded a few times. The CDR3 protein is CASSPAVGELFF. The CDR3, as DNA: TGTGCCAGCAGTCCCGCCGTTGGGGAGCTGTTTTTT. This rearrangement joins TRBV12-3 or TRBV12-4 to TRBJ2-2; D is undetermined. CDR3 length: 12 residues. V was shortened by 5 bases and J by 8 bases, with 9 bases between the two germline ends.

The V call is TRBV6-5, the J call TRBJ1-2; D unclear. Germline-derived CDR1 and CDR2 are MNHEY and SVGAGI. The V end lost 0 bases, the J end lost 2 bases, and 10 bases lay between the germline ends. The CDR3 totals 15 residues. CDR3 region: CASSYSGGRNYGYTF. CDR3 nucleotide sequence: TGTGCCAGCAGTTACTCCGGTGGCAGAAACTATGGCTACACCTTC.

This clonotype was seen a few times. The chain combines TRBV5-6 with TRBJ2-1; D remains unclear. The CDR3 covers 16 residues. Looked up from germline, CDR1 is SGHDT and CDR2 is YYEEEE. Trimming removed 0 bases from V and 0 bases from J, with 10 bases in between. As DNA, the CDR3 is TGTGCCAGCAGCTTGGGGCGGCTTGGCTCCTACAATGAGCAGTTCTTC. Translated: CASSLGRLGSYNEQFF.

This clonotype occurred once. The genes are TRBV2 and TRBJ2-1; D possibly corresponds to TRBD2 (7 bases). This CDR3 contains 18 residues. From germline, CDR1 is SNHLY and CDR2 FYNNEI. With 4 bases removed from V and 0 bases from J, the gap between germline ends came to 19 bases. Here the CDR3 reads CASSVGRGALYSYNEQFF. The CDR3 DNA reads as TGTGCCAGCAGTGTGGGACGGGGGGCCCTTTACTCCTACAATGAGCAGTTCTTC.

This clonotype was found a few times. This chain links TRBV20-1 with TRBJ1-4; D ambiguous. Trimming left V 3 bases short and J 1 base short, with 6 bases between. Germline V gene sequence: CDR1 DFQATT, CDR2 SNEGSKA (reference sequence). This CDR3 region has 13 residues. CDR3 amino acids: CSASGRTNEKLFF. DNA of the CDR3: TGCAGTGCTAGCGGGAGAACTAATGAAAAACTGTTTTTT.

This clonotype was recorded only once. The chain combines TRBV4-1 with TRBJ2-2, with D uncertain. The CDR3 totals 16 residues. Germline V gives CDR1 MGHRA, CDR2 YSYEKL. Trimming shortened V by 1 base and J by 1 base, and 10 bases separated the two germline ends. CDR3 loop: CASSQAVVLNTGELFF. DNA for the CDR3: TGCGCCAGCAGCCAAGCGGTAGTCCTGAACACCGGGGAGCTGTTTTTT.

The chain joins TRBV28 to TRBJ1-5, with D uncertain. This CDR3 region has 12 residues. From germline, CDR1 is MDHEN and CDR2 SYDVKM. V was pared by 6 bases and J by 6 bases, with 9 bases between. The CDR3 protein is CASRVRGQPQHF. CDR3 nucleotides: TGTGCCAGCAGGGTCCGCGGTCAGCCCCAGCATTTT.